These T cell receptor beta chains were read from a single sample in a study of OX40 agonist ivuxolimab in advanced cancers. Assay used: immunoSEQ multiplex PCR; TCRdb lists only in-frame clones, some missing. In the table there are around 80,000 clones, 92% of which are singletons. The specimen was CD4+ or CD8+ T cells sorted from blood, collected in a trial of the OX40 agonist ivuxolimab. These receptors all stem from an adult with an advanced solid tumor such as melanoma, head and neck, liver or kidney cancer. Both conserved end residues are trimmed from each CDR3. A D gene is named only where the DNA matches it firmly.

D: -; J: TRBJ2-1; V: TRBV9; CDR3: ASSGNEQF
D: TRBD1; J: TRBJ2-7; V: TRBV30; CDR3: AWSFGPSGGYEQY
D: -; J: TRBJ1-2; V: TRBV7-2; CDR3: ASSLAGPVSYGYT
D: -; J: TRBJ2-5; V: TRBV12-5; CDR3: ASGLGQVQETQY
D: TRBD1; J: TRBJ2-7; V: TRBV4-1; CDR3: ASSQGRQGAYEQY
D: -; J: TRBJ1-3; V: TRBV18; CDR3: ASSPPSGSGNTIY
D: TRBD1; J: TRBJ2-5; V: TRBV7-9; CDR3: ASSPQGQETQY
D: TRBD2; J: TRBJ2-3; V: TRBV6-4; CDR3: ASSDSSGGADTQY
D: -; J: TRBJ2-3; V: TRBV7-8; CDR3: ASSLYGTDTQY
D: -; J: TRBJ1-6; V: TRBV6-5; CDR3: ASSYGQGHSPLH
D: -; J: TRBJ2-2; V: TRBV7-9; CDR3: ASGSPLDSTRYGELF
D: -; J: TRBJ2-3; V: TRBV9; CDR3: ASTASSTDTQY
D: -; J: TRBJ2-7; V: TRBV19; CDR3: ASSIGFEVPYEQY
D: -; J: TRBJ1-1; V: TRBV13; CDR3: ASSLGVSEAF
D: TRBD1; J: TRBJ2-5; V: TRBV6-6; CDR3: ASTEQGAQETQY
D: -; J: TRBJ2-7; V: TRBV6-1; CDR3: ASRTGSYEQY
D: -; J: TRBJ1-6; V: TRBV27; CDR3: ASSLASSYNSPLH
D: -; J: TRBJ1-1; V: TRBV19; CDR3: ASSIGQGGGMNTEAF
D: TRBD1; J: TRBJ2-7; V: TRBV2; CDR3: ASIRQGGDEQY
D: -; J: TRBJ2-7; V: TRBV2; CDR3: ASSEELGGYEQY
D: -; J: TRBJ2-6; V: TRBV30; CDR3: AWSGFHGTDSGANVLT
D: -; J: TRBJ2-1; V: TRBV2; CDR3: ASSDRVNEQF
D: -; J: TRBJ2-7; V: TRBV9; CDR3: ASSVVEGYEQY
D: -; J: TRBJ2-7; V: TRBV6-1; CDR3: ASSYEQY
D: TRBD1; J: TRBJ1-2; V: TRBV9; CDR3: ASSETGTANHYGYT
D: -; J: TRBJ1-2; V: TRBV5-6; CDR3: ASSLGISNGYT
D: -; J: TRBJ1-1; V: TRBV27; CDR3: ASGMGPGFNTEAF
D: -; J: TRBJ1-3; V: TRBV4-1; CDR3: ASSQVGGAGNTIY
D: -; J: TRBJ2-3; V: TRBV6-1; CDR3: AKWVQGRDTDTQY
D: -; J: TRBJ1-2; V: TRBV5-6; CDR3: ASSLGTNYGYT
D: -; J: TRBJ1-5; V: TRBV27; CDR3: ASSLGSLGEAQH
D: -; J: TRBJ2-7; V: TRBV11-2; CDR3: ASSFAPGLEQY
D: -; J: TRBJ2-1; V: TRBV27; CDR3: ASSPGVSSYNEQF
D: -; J: TRBJ2-1; V: TRBV19; CDR3: ASRLANEQF
D: -; J: TRBJ2-5; V: TRBV27; CDR3: ASSLSPGTLGDEETQY
D: -; J: TRBJ1-1; V: TRBV6-6; CDR3: ASSYSGGMNTEAF
D: TRBD1; J: TRBJ2-3; V: TRBV7-6; CDR3: ASSSDETGEADTQY
D: -; J: TRBJ2-7; V: TRBV6-5; CDR3: ATYTSGLTYEQY
D: -; J: TRBJ2-2; V: TRBV25-1; CDR3: ASTPAGELF
D: -; J: TRBJ2-4; V: TRBV7-8; CDR3: ASSSLAAGVLAKNIQY
D: -; J: TRBJ1-5; V: TRBV27; CDR3: ASSLSDIQPQH
D: -; J: TRBJ1-6; V: TRBV11-2; CDR3: ASSRGDSPLH
D: -; J: TRBJ1-2; V: TRBV6-5; CDR3: ASSAGLNYT
D: -; J: TRBJ1-1; V: TRBV6-1; CDR3: ASLGVTEAF
D: TRBD2; J: TRBJ2-1; V: TRBV7-9; CDR3: ASSFPLAGDNEQF
D: -; J: TRBJ1-3; V: TRBV10-3; CDR3: AISEPGSSGNTIY
D: -; J: TRBJ2-5; V: TRBV5-6; CDR3: ASSRDEETQY
D: -; J: TRBJ1-2; V: TRBV19; CDR3: ASSIQGNSYGYT
D: -; J: TRBJ2-2; V: TRBV11-2; CDR3: ASSSSSAGELF
D: -; J: TRBJ1-5; V: TRBV4-1; CDR3: ASRNIAGVGQPQH
D: -; J: TRBJ1-2; V: TRBV10-3; CDR3: AISELWESPQSGYT
D: -; J: TRBJ2-7; V: TRBV27; CDR3: ASSHTPGAYEQY
D: -; J: TRBJ2-5; V: TRBV29-1; CDR3: SVEMPTDSSETQY